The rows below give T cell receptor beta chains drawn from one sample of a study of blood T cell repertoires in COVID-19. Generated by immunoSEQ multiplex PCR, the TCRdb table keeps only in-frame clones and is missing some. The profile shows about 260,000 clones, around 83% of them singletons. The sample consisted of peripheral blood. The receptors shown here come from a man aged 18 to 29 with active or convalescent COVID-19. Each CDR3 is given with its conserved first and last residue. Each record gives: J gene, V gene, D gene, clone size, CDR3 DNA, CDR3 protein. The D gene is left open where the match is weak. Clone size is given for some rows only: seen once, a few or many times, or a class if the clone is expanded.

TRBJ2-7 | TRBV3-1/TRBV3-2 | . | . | TGTGCCAGCAGCCATGCCAGGGGCTCCTACGAGCAGTACTTC | CASSHARGSYEQYF
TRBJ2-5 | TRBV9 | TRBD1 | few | TGTGCCAGCAGCGCTGGGGGACAGGGGACACAAGAGACCCAGTACTTC | CASSAGGQGTQETQYF
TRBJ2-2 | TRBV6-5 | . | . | TGTGCCAGCAGGGTGACTGGGGCCACCGGGGAGCTGTTTTTT | CASRVTGATGELFF
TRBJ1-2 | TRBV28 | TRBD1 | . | TGTGCCACGGGGACAGGGGCGTACTATGGCTACACCTTC | CATGTGAYYGYTF
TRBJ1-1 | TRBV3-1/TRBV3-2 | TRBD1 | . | TGTGCCAGCAGCCCCATTCGACAGGGCCCCAAGAGCACTGAAGCTTTCTTT | CASSPIRQGPKSTEAFF
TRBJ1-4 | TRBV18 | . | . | TGTGCCAGCTCACTTTTGGCAGATCGTAATGAAAAACTGTTTTTT | CASSLLADRNEKLFF
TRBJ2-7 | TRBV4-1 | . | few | TGCGCCAGCAGCCAAGTTCACGGGGTGGAGCAGTACTTC | CASSQVHGVEQYF
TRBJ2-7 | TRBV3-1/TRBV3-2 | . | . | TGTGCCAGCAGCCAAAGCGCGGGATCCTACGAGCAGTACTTC | CASSQSAGSYEQYF
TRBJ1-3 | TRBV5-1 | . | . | TGCGCCAGCAGCTTGTCCCGTGGAAACACCATATATTTT | CASSLSRGNTIYF
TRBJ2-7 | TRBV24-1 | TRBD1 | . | TGTGCCACCAGTGATACGGACAGGTCCTACGAGCAGTACTTC | CATSDTDRSYEQYF
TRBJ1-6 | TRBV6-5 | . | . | TGTGCCAGCAGTTCCCGGACACTCCTTTCGCCCCTCCACTTT | CASSSRTLLSPLHF
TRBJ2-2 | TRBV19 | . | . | TGTGCCAGTAGTATAGACCCTCCCCCCATGGTGGACAGACACACCGGGGAGCTGTTTTTT | CASSIDPPPMVDRHTGELFF
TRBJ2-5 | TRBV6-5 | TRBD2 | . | TGTGCCAGCAGTCCAGCGGGGAGCGCTGAGGGGACCCAGTACTTC | CASSPAGSAEGTQYF
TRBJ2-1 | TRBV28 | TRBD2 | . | TGTGCCACCACCGCGCCGGGACTAGCGGGGTACAATGAGCAGTTCTTC | CATTAPGLAGYNEQFF
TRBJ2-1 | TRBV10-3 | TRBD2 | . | TGTGCCATCTCATGGACTAGCGGGAGACCCTCCTACAATGAGCAGTTCTTC | CAISWTSGRPSYNEQFF
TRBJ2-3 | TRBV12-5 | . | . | TGTGCTAGTGGTTTGGGACACAATACGCAGTATTTT | CASGLGHNTQYF